The 13 T cell receptor beta chains below were found in one sample sequenced in a study of blood T cells in healthy people across ages. PCR was performed a second time for about 7 to 12 cycles using a sample-barcoded 5' primer and a J-beta primer mix. TCRdb fed the 5' RACE reads into MiXCR, producing one record per CDR3 protein. This sample carries around 1,500,000 distinct CDR3 sequences, over 25% of them seen once, and the ten largest clones take around 7.7%. The sequenced sample consisted of blood. These receptors originate from a woman in her thirties in good health.

This clonotype was recorded a few times. V is TRBV6-5 and J is TRBJ2-7; perhaps D is TRBD1 or TRBD2 (5 bases each). Germline CDR1 reads MNHEY; CDR2 reads SVGAGI. Trimming removed 8 bases at V and 0 bases at J, with 14 bases between. CDR3 length equals 14 residues. The CDR3 loop is CASGRAGSSYEQYF. The CDR3 coding sequence is TGTGCCAGCGGTCGGGCAGGGAGCTCCTACGAGCAGTACTTC.

V is TRBV4-1 and J is TRBJ2-1, with a weak D call TRBD2 (5 bases). The CDR3 spans 16 residues. Germline CDR1 is MGHRA and CDR2 is YSYEKL. Deletions cut 4 bases from V and 10 bases from J, with 23 bases between. As DNA, the CDR3 is TGCGCCAGCAGCCTCCTTCCAGCGGCCGCCTGGGAAGAGCAGTTCTTC. It yields the protein CASSLLPAAAWEEQFF.

This chain joins TRBV20-1 and TRBJ1-2, with TRBD1 as a possible D gene (5 bases). This CDR3 is 13 amino acids long. The germline V and J ends were trimmed by 1 base and 4 bases, with 10 bases remaining between them. Germline CDR1 and CDR2: DFQATT and SNEGSKA (reference sequence). Here the CDR3 DNA reads TGCAGTGCTAGAGGTACAGGAACCTATGGCTACACCTTC. It translates to CSARGTGTYGYTF.

In its sample, this clonotype was seen once. A read error is possible here, since a much larger clone lies one base away. The chain joins TRBV28 to TRBJ2-7, with D tentatively TRBD1 (5 bases). This CDR3 has 13 amino acids. CDR1 and CDR2 from the germline V gene are MDHEN and SYDVKM. Trimming cost V 6 bases and J 7 bases, with 16 bases left between them. The chain's CDR3 is CASSYQGVNEQYF. In DNA, the CDR3 is TGTGCCAGCAGCTACCAAGGGGTGAATGAGCAGTACTTC.

This clonotype was observed many times. The chain uses TRBV27 and TRBJ1-2, with a weak D call TRBD1 (5 bases). The CDR3 is made up of 15 amino acids. Trimming stripped 1 base from V and 1 base from J, with 10 bases between. The V gene's germline CDR1 is MNHEY and CDR2 SMNVEV (reference sequence). The CDR3 loop is CASSLWDGVNYGYTF. Written as DNA, the CDR3 is TGTGCCAGCAGTTTATGGGACGGCGTTAACTATGGCTACACCTTC.

The chain carries TRBV4-1 and TRBJ2-1; D unresolved. Per the germline V gene, CDR1 is MGHRA and CDR2 is YSYEKL. Trimming removed 4 bases at V and 2 bases at J, with 21 bases between. The CDR3 extends over 18 amino acids. The CDR3 protein is CASSRRSSVATTYNEQFF. CDR3 DNA: TGCGCCAGCAGCCGCCGAAGTTCCGTAGCTACCACCTACAATGAGCAGTTCTTC.

The V call is TRBV7-2, the J call TRBJ1-5; no firm D call. The CDR3 runs 19 residues. From germline, CDR1 is SGHTA and CDR2 FQGNSA. The V end was cut by 2 bases, the J end by 2 bases, with 22 bases between. The CDR3 here is CASSLIPGPLTFGNQPQHF. The DNA of the CDR3 is TGTGCCAGCAGCTTAATCCCTGGCCCATTAACATTTGGCAATCAGCCCCAGCATTTT.

This clonotype was observed a few times. The chain joins TRBV18 to TRBJ1-4; 7 bases align to TRBD1. The CDR3 length is 14 residues. Looked up from germline, CDR1 is KGHSH and CDR2 is LQKENI. Losses at the gene ends were 6 bases for V and 8 bases for J; bases not matched to a gene: 9. The CDR3 nucleotides are TGTGCCAGCTCGCCGACAGGGAGGGGAGAAAAACTGTTTTTT. It is translated as CASSPTGRGEKLFF.

This clonotype showed up just once. This sequence joins TRBV2 and TRBJ1-1; 8 bases line up with TRBD1. The germline V gene encodes CDR1 SNHLY and CDR2 FYNNEI. J was trimmed by 1 base and V by 7 bases; bases with no gene match: 14. The CDR3 runs to 17 residues. The CDR3 spells CASILRGMQGANTEAFF. CDR3 coding DNA: TGTGCCAGCATACTTCGTGGAATGCAGGGGGCGAACACTGAAGCTTTCTTT.

J is TRBJ2-7 and V is TRBV18; TRBD2 agrees at 8 bases. With V trimmed by 0 bases and J by 3 bases, 10 bases remained unmatched. The CDR3 is made up of 17 amino acids. Germline assignment: CDR1 KGHSH and CDR2 LQKENI. CDR3 DNA sequence: TGTGCCAGCTCACCACCTAGCGGGGTTTCCGGGGACTACGAGCAGTACTTC. It yields the protein CASSPPSGVSGDYEQYF.

In its sample, this clonotype was seen many times. V gene TRBV7-2 combines with J gene TRBJ2-7, with TRBD2 matching over 11 bases. Germline CDR1 reads SGHTA; CDR2 reads FQGNSA. Trimming removed 5 bases from V and 3 bases from J; junction bases left unmatched: 3. The CDR3 consists of 14 residues. The CDR3 sequence is CASSPTSGVYEQYF. CDR3 in DNA: TGTGCCAGCAGCCCGACTAGCGGGGTCTACGAGCAGTACTTC. The full variable domain, completed using reference TRBV7-2 and TRBJ2-7, is GAGVSQSPSNKVTEKGKDVELRCDPISGHTALYWYRQSLGQGLEFLIYFQGNSAPDKSGLPSDRFSAERTGGSVSTLTIQRTQQEDSAVYLCASSPTSGVYEQYFGPGTRLTVT.

The rearrangement joins TRBV18 to TRBJ2-3; 8 positions agree with TRBD1. The germline gives CDR1 KGHSH, CDR2 LQKENI. The ends lost 4 bases at V and 6 bases at J; junction bases unmatched: 3. This CDR3 is built from 13 residues. The CDR3 spells CASSRTGWDTQYF. The CDR3 bases are TGTGCCAGCTCACGGACAGGGTGGGATACGCAGTATTTT.

V gene TRBV7-9 combines with J gene TRBJ2-1; 12 bases are a match to TRBD2. The CDR3 is 16 amino acids. J was trimmed by 7 bases and V by 5 bases; bases with no gene match: 9. The germline CDR1 and CDR2 sequences are SEHNR and FQNEAQ (reference sequence). DNA of the CDR3: TGTGCCAGCAGCCACCTTCTAGCGGGGGGGTGGAATGAGCAGTTCTTC. It encodes CASSHLLAGGWNEQFF.